These 20 T cell receptor beta chains came from one sample sequenced in a study of blood T cell repertoires in COVID-19. The data were produced by immunoSEQ multiplex PCR, yet TCRdb's version contains in-frame clones alone and is incomplete. The sample yields fewer than 350,000 clones, just over 85% seen once. Sequencing input: PBMCs or T cells enriched from blood (not recorded which). The receptors were sampled from a woman between 35 and 50 years old with acute COVID-19.

This clone was seen only a few times. The chain is built from TRBV9 and TRBJ2-3; 9 nucleotides match TRBD1. The V gene end was trimmed by 3 bases and the J gene end by 1 base; junction bases not matched to a gene: 3. The CDR3 runs to 15 residues. The germline gives CDR1 SGDLS, CDR2 YYNGEE. CDR3 residues: CASSAGDRGTDTQYF. As DNA, the CDR3 is TGTGCCAGCAGCGCAGGGGACAGGGGCACAGATACGCAGTATTTT.

V is TRBV4-3 and J is TRBJ1-3, with D maybe TRBD1 (6 bases). Germline V gene lookup returns CDR1 LGHNA and CDR2 YSLEER. Trimming removed 4 bases at V and 2 bases at J, with 12 bases between. This CDR3 contains 15 residues. The CDR3 DNA reads TGCGCCAGCAGCCGGGACACTTTGGCTGGAAACACCATATATTTT. This encodes CASSRDTLAGNTIYF.

This clone occurred a few times. The chain carries TRBV19 and TRBJ1-5, with 8 positions matching TRBD1. Germline V gene lookup returns CDR1 LNHDA and CDR2 SQIVND (reference sequence). The V gene end was trimmed by 8 bases and the J gene end by 0 bases; junction bases not matched to a gene: 3. The CDR3 is 14 amino acids. Here the CDR3 reads CASRTGLSNQPQHF. CDR3 nucleotide sequence: TGTGCCAGTCGGACAGGGCTTAGCAATCAGCCCCAGCATTTT.

The chain employs TRBV9 and TRBJ1-2; maybe TRBD1 (5 bases). From germline, CDR1 is SGDLS and CDR2 YYNGEE. Trimming removed 0 bases at V and 5 bases at J, with 14 bases between. CDR3 length: 15 amino acids. CDR3 DNA sequence: TGTGCCAGCAGCGTAGCCCCTGGGGCCTCGTATGGCTACACCTTC. This translates into CASSVAPGASYGYTF.

This chain joins TRBV11-2 and TRBJ1-4, with 7 bases matching TRBD1. Germline loops: CDR1 SGHAT, CDR2 FQNNGV. This CDR3 is built from 17 residues. The V gene end was trimmed by 5 bases and the J gene end by 4 bases; junction bases not matched to a gene: 13. The DNA of the CDR3 is TGTGCCAGCAGCGCGGACCCCGGGACAGCTCTTAATGAAAAACTGTTTTTT. It yields the protein CASSADPGTALNEKLFF.

J is TRBJ2-7 and V is TRBV25-1; 8 bases align to TRBD2. The CDR3 has 16 residues. Germline lookup yields CDR1 MGHDK and CDR2 SYGVNS. The V segment lost 5 bases and the J segment 4 bases; nucleotides outside the gene matches: 13. The CDR3 here is CASSPPGASGWYEQYF. CDR3 bases: TGTGCCAGCAGTCCCCCGGGGGCTAGCGGGTGGTACGAGCAGTACTTC.

V gene TRBV19 combines with J gene TRBJ1-5; 7 bases match TRBD1. CDR1 and CDR2 from the germline V gene are LNHDA and SQIVND (reference sequence). The J segment lost 0 bases and the V segment lost 3 bases, leaving 8 bases of the junction unmatched. The CDR3 loop spans 17 amino acids. The CDR3 coding sequence is TGTGCCAGTAGTATCCGGGCAGGGGGACGTAGCAATCAGCCCCAGCATTTT. Protein: CASSIRAGGRSNQPQHF.

This sequence joins TRBV7-8 and TRBJ1-4; D may be TRBD1 (6 bases). CDR3 length: 15 amino acids. Germline values: CDR1 SGHVS, CDR2 FQNEAQ. Trimming took 5 bases from V and 0 from J, leaving 10 bases between them. The CDR3 coding sequence is TGTGCCAGCAGCAATACAGGGTCAACTAATGAAAAACTGTTTTTT. This translates into CASSNTGSTNEKLFF.

In nucleotides, the CDR3 is TGTGCCAGCAGCTACGGGGAGACCCAGTACTTC. It translates to CASSYGETQYF. This sequence joins TRBV3-1 (or the pseudogene TRBV3-2) and TRBJ2-5; no clear D gene. In germline, CDR1 is LGHDT, CDR2 YNNKEL (reference sequence). The CDR3 is 11 amino acids. Trimming stripped 5 bases from V and 5 bases from J, with 6 bases between.

The V and J genes are TRBV23-1 and TRBJ2-6; D is perhaps TRBD2 (6 bases). TRBV23-1 is an ORF, and what it does is uncertain. Trimming pared 7 bases from V and 1 base from J, leaving 11 bases between. This CDR3 has 15 amino acids. The CDR3 protein is CASTWDWSGANVLTF. The DNA for the CDR3 is TGCGCCAGCACTTGGGACTGGTCTGGGGCCAACGTCCTGACTTTC.

In its sample, this clone was seen once. V usage is TRBV11-2 and J usage is TRBJ2-5; 7 bases align to TRBD1. V dropped 3 bases and J dropped 2; count of bases not matched to a gene: 3. The CDR3 is 14 amino acids. Per the germline V gene, CDR1 is SGHAT and CDR2 is FQNNGV. In nucleotides, the CDR3 is TGTGCCAGCAGCTTGGGGGACAGACAAGAGACCCAGTACTTC. It translates to CASSLGDRQETQYF.

The gene calls are TRBV9 and TRBJ2-3; D is undetermined. Germline V gene lookup returns CDR1 SGDLS and CDR2 YYNGEE. The ends were cut back, 3 bases at V and 1 base at J, with 9 bases in the middle. The CDR3 consists of 14 residues. The CDR3 loop reads CASSETPRTDTQYF. As DNA, the CDR3 is TGTGCCAGCAGCGAGACACCCCGCACAGATACGCAGTATTTT.

The chain employs TRBV11-2 and TRBJ2-1; 14 nucleotides line up with TRBD2. Trimming at V came to 4 bases and at J to 3 bases, leaving 8 bases not matched to a gene. The length of the CDR3 is 18 residues. Germline V gene sequence: CDR1 SGHAT, CDR2 FQNNGV. Here the CDR3 DNA reads TGTGCCAGCAGCTCGTACGGGACTAGCGGGAGTCTCTACAATGAGCAGTTCTTC. It specifies CASSSYGTSGSLYNEQFF.

V and J are TRBV19 and TRBJ2-1; 8 bases map to TRBD1. The CDR3 loop spans 17 amino acids. V dropped 3 bases and J dropped 2; count of bases not matched to a gene: 9. Germline CDR1 and CDR2: LNHDA and SQIVND (reference sequence). CDR3 sequence reads: CASSMIPGQATYNEQFF. DNA of the CDR3: TGTGCCAGTAGTATGATCCCGGGACAGGCGACCTACAATGAGCAGTTCTTC. The full variable domain, with the rest looked up from reference TRBV19 and TRBJ2-1, is DGGITQSPKYLFRKEGQNVTLSCEQNLNHDAMYWYRQDPGQGLRLIYYSQIVNDFQKGDIAEGYSVSREKKESFPLTVTSAQKNPTAFYLCASSMIPGQATYNEQFFGPGTRLTVL.

The gene calls are TRBV27 and TRBJ1-1, with a tentative D call TRBD1 (6 bases). Trimming shortened V by 3 bases and J by 8 bases, and 13 bases separated the two germline ends. The germline gives CDR1 MNHEY, CDR2 SMNVEV (reference sequence). The CDR3 spans 13 residues. The CDR3 region is CASSFLTGREAFF. The CDR3 DNA reads as TGTGCCAGCAGTTTCCTCACAGGGCGCGAAGCTTTCTTT.

A single count supports this clone. The V call is TRBV9, the J call TRBJ2-7; 7 bases align to TRBD2. Trimming removed 4 bases from V and 0 bases from J; junction bases left unmatched: 7. Germline V CDR1 and CDR2: SGDLS, YYNGEE. The CDR3 runs to 15 residues. For the CDR3, the DNA is TGTGCCAGCAGCCCCACGACTAGCTTCTCCTACGAGCAGTACTTC. Translation gives CASSPTTSFSYEQYF.

The V and J genes are TRBV6-5 and TRBJ1-2; D is ambiguous. V shed 2 bases and J shed 0 bases, with 13 bases lying between them. The CDR3 sequence is 16 residues long. The germline V gene encodes CDR1 MNHEY and CDR2 SVGAGI. Here the CDR3 reads CASSYAGDMANYGYTF. The DNA for the CDR3 is TGTGCCAGCAGTTACGCGGGAGATATGGCTAACTATGGCTACACCTTC.

This chain uses TRBV7-3 with TRBJ2-1, with TRBD1 as a possible D gene (5 bases). Germline V gene lookup returns CDR1 SGHTA and CDR2 FQGTGA. The CDR3 loop spans 17 amino acids. Trimming shortened V by 2 bases and J by 0 bases, and 14 bases separated the two germline ends. The CDR3 DNA follows: TGTGCCAGCAGCTTATATGGGGCCCAGGGCTCCTACAATGAGCAGTTCTTC. It codes for CASSLYGAQGSYNEQFF.

The genes are TRBV10-2 and TRBJ2-1; 10 bases align to TRBD2. J was trimmed by 6 bases and V by 5 bases; bases with no gene match: 7. Per the germline V gene, CDR1 is WSHSY and CDR2 is SAAADI. This CDR3 has 15 residues. Written as DNA, the CDR3 is TGCGCCAGCAGTCCCCTAGCGGGGGCCTCCAATGAGCAGTTCTTC. Amino acids: CASSPLAGASNEQFF.

This rearrangement joins TRBV10-2 to TRBJ2-3; 9 positions agree with TRBD2. After removal of 6 bases from V and 0 bases from J, the junction contained 13 bases not matched to a gene. The CDR3 consists of 18 residues. CDR1 and CDR2 from the germline V gene are WSHSY and SAAADI. DNA for the CDR3: TGCGCCAGCAGGAGAGGACTAGCGCAGATGTCTAGCACAGATACGCAGTATTTT. Protein: CASRRGLAQMSSTDTQYF.